Below are 9 T cell receptor beta chains sequenced from a single sample in a study of T cells in localized non-small cell lung cancer. Method: immunoSEQ multiplex PCR; TCRdb's copy keeps in-frame clones and lacks some. The sample comprises around 1,900 clones, more than 15% of which are singletons, and 20% to 25% rests with the top ten. Sequenced material: lung tumor tissue, taken before any cancer treatment. The receptors come from a man aged 35-69 years with stage I lung adenocarcinoma.

This clone is deemed medium-sized. This sequence joins TRBV28 and TRBJ2-1, with 9 nucleotides matching TRBD2. Germline CDR1 MDHEN, CDR2 SYDVKM. V lost 1 base and J lost 4; bases outside the gene matches: 8. The CDR3 loop spans 17 amino acids. The CDR3 region has the DNA TGTGCCAGCAGTTTATATAGCGGGGGCTGGGGTTACAATGAGCAGTTCTTC. This gives the protein CASSLYSGGWGYNEQFF.

The J gene is TRBJ2-3, the V gene TRBV11-3; TRBD2 matches at 9 bases. The CDR3 totals 15 residues. Germline V CDR1 and CDR2: SGHNT, YENEEA. Trimming at V came to 4 bases and at J to 10 bases, leaving 12 bases not matched to a gene. CDR3 sequence: CASSSPLAGHDPQYF. Here the CDR3 DNA reads TGTGCCAGCAGCTCACCACTAGCGGGCCATGATCCGCAGTATTTT.

This chain uses TRBV28 with TRBJ2-1; TRBD2 might be the D (5 bases). Trimming took off 3 bases at V and 0 bases at J, with 12 bases between the two ends. Germline V gene sequence: CDR1 MDHEN, CDR2 SYDVKM. This CDR3 contains 16 residues. The CDR3 coding sequence is TGTGCCAGCAGTTTCACCTCGGGAAGCTCCTACAATGAGCAGTTCTTC. As protein: CASSFTSGSSYNEQFF. The whole variable domain, filled in from reference TRBV28 and TRBJ2-1, reads DVKVTQSSRYLVKRTGEKVFLECVQDMDHENMFWYRQDPGLGLRLIYFSYDVKMKEKGDIPEGYSVSREKKERFSLILESASTNQTSMYLCASSFTSGSSYNEQFFGPGTRLTVL.

The gene calls are TRBV30 and TRBJ1-1, with 9 bases lining up with TRBD1. The CDR3 length is 12 residues. Trimming took 3 bases from V and 10 from J; bases not matched to a gene: 6. Per the germline V gene, CDR1 is GTSNPN and CDR2 is SVGIG (reference sequence). In nucleotides, the CDR3 is TGTGCCTGGAGCGTTGGGACAGGGAGAGCTTTCTTT. Protein: CAWSVGTGRAFF. The variable domain in full, with the rest retrieved from reference TRBV30 and TRBJ1-1, is SQTIHQWPATLVQPVGSPLSLECTVEGTSNPNLYWYRQAAGRGLQLLFYSVGIGQISSEVPQNLSASRPQDRQFILSSKKLLLSDSGFYLCAWSVGTGRAFFGQGTRLTVV.

J is TRBJ2-5 and V is TRBV19, with D maybe TRBD2 (5 bases). Per germline, CDR1 LNHDA and CDR2 SQIVND (reference sequence). CDR3 length: 15 residues. Between the trimmed V and J ends, which lost 3 bases and 4 bases, there was a span of 15 bases. CDR3 nucleotide sequence: TGTGCCAGTAGTATTGGTCCTCCGGAGGCAGAGACCCAGTACTTC. Translated: CASSIGPPEAETQYF.

V gene TRBV9 combines with J gene TRBJ1-4, with D perhaps matching TRBD1 (6 bases). This CDR3 spans 18 amino acids. The V gene's germline CDR1 is SGDLS and CDR2 YYNGEE. Trimming shortened V by 4 bases and J by 4 bases, and 23 bases separated the two germline ends. CDR3 in DNA: TGTGCCAGCAGCTCCTCCGTTGGGACAACCCGGGGTAATGAAAAACTGTTTTTT. Amino acids: CASSSSVGTTRGNEKLFF. Full variable domain (rest looked up from reference TRBV9 and TRBJ1-4): DSGVTQTPKHLITATGQRVTLRCSPRSGDLSVYWYQQSLDQGLQFLIQYYNGEERAKGNILERFSAQQFPDLHSELNLSSLELGDSALYFCASSSSVGTTRGNEKLFFGSGTQLSVL.

This clone was detected a few times. The chain uses TRBV11-3 and TRBJ2-7; D gene ambiguous. Per germline, CDR1 SGHNT and CDR2 YENEEA. Trimming removed 2 bases at V and 3 bases at J, with 11 bases between. The CDR3 consists of 14 residues. CDR3 amino acids: CASSLRLPVYEQYF. The DNA of the CDR3 is TGTGCCAGCAGCTTACGACTTCCCGTCTACGAGCAGTACTTC.

This clone was recorded a few times. The V gene is TRBV6-8, the J gene TRBJ1-4, with D tentatively TRBD1 (6 bases). The CDR3 totals 15 residues. V was trimmed by 4 bases and J by 4 bases, leaving 13 bases between them. Germline V lookup: CDR1 MNHGY, CDR2 SAAAGT. The CDR3 is CASSLREGVNEKLFF. Written as DNA, the CDR3 is TGTGCCAGCAGTTTGCGCGAGGGGGTTAATGAAAAACTGTTTTTT.

The rearrangement joins TRBV11-3 to TRBJ2-3; D is uncertain. V lost 1 base and J lost 0, with 11 bases in between. Germline CDR1 reads SGHNT; CDR2 reads YENEEA. The CDR3 loop spans 16 amino acids. The CDR3 region is CASSLGSAYSTDTQYF. The CDR3 DNA is TGTGCCAGCAGCTTAGGGTCCGCCTACAGCACAGATACGCAGTATTTT.